This TCR beta chain emerged from a study of post-analysis software for immune sequencing data. Study in general: The courses of disease that were included comprised relapsing-remitting, secondary progressive and progressive-relapsing multiple sclerosis. Study findings and constraints: Samples sharing a preparation batch grouped tightly together when assessed by F measure. There was significantly lower normalized Chao1 diversity in multiple sclerosis patients than in controls.

This clonotype was picked up one time. Its specificity is not known. Unique-molecular-identifier-tagged TCR beta cDNA libraries were used. Input of roughly 0.9 to 11 million T cells yielded a few hundred thousand cDNA molecules. TCRdb analysed the PCR reads with MiXCR anew, one entry per CDR3 protein. The repertoire has approximately 730,000 distinct CDR3 sequences, around 45% of them found once; the top ten carry 4.9%. This receptor was obtained from a girl aged 5-17 years with multiple sclerosis. The source material was blood.

CDR3 region: CASSRGQGGTDTQYF. The DNA of the CDR3 is TGTGCCAGCAGCCGGGGACAGGGTGGCACAGATACGCAGTATTTT. V usage is TRBV7-9 and J usage is TRBJ2-3, with 9 bases matching TRBD1. This CDR3 is 15 amino acids long. V trimming: 5 bases; J trimming: 1 base; junction bases outside the gene matches: 4. Germline assignment: CDR1 SEHNR and CDR2 FQNEAQ (reference sequence). Full variable domain (missing parts from reference TRBV7-9 and TRBJ2-3): DTGVSQNPRHKITKRGQNVTFRCDPISEHNRLYWYRQTLGQGPEFLTYFQNEAQLEKSRLLSDRFSAERPKGSFSTLEIQRTEQGDSAMYLCASSRGQGGTDTQYFGPGTRLTVL.